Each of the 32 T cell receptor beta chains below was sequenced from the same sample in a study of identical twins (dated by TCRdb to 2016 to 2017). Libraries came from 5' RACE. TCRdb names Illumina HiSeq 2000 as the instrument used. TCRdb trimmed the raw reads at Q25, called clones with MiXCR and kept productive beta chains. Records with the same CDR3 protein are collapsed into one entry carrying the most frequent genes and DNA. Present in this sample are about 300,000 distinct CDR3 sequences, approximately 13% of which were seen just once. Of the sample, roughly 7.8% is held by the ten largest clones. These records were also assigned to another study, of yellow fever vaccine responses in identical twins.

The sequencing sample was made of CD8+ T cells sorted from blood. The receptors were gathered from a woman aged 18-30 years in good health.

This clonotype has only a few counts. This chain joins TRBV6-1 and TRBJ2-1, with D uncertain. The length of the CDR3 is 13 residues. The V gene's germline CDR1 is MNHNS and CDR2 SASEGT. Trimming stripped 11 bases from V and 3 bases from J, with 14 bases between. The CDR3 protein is CASTRPDYNEQFF. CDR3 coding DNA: TGTGCCTCAACGCGACCAGACTACAATGAGCAGTTCTTC.

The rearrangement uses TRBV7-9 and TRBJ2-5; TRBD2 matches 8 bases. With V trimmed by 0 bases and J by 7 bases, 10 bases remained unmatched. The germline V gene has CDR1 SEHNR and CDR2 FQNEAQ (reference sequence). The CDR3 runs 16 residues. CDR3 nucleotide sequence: TGTGCCAGCAGCTTAGCGCGGACTAGCCTCAGCGCGACCCAGTACTTC. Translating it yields CASSLARTSLSATQYF.

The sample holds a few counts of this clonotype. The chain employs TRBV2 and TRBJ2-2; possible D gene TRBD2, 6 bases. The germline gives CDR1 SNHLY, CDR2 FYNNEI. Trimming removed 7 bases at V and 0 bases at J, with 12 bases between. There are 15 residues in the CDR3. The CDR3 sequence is CASTHGGPNTGELFF. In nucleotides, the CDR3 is TGTGCCAGCACCCACGGGGGACCGAACACCGGGGAGCTGTTTTTT.

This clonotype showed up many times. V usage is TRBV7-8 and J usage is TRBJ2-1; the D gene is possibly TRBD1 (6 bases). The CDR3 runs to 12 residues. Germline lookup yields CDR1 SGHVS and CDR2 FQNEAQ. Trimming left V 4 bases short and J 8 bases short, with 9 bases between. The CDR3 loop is CASSSHRDEQFF. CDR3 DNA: TGTGCCAGCAGCTCACACAGGGATGAGCAGTTCTTC. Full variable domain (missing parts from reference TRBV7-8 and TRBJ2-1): GAGVSQSPRYKVAKRGQDVALRCDPISGHVSLFWYQQALGQGPEFLTYFQNEAQLDKSGLPSDRFFAERPEGSVSTLKIQRTQQEDSAVYLCASSSHRDEQFFGPGTRLTVL.

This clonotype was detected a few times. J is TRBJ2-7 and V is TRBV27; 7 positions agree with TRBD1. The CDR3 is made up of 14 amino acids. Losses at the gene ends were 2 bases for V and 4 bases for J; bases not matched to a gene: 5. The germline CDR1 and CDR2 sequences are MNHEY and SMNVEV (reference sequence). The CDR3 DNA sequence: TGTGCCAGCAGTTTAGCGACAGGGTTTTACGAGCAGTACTTC. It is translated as CASSLATGFYEQYF.

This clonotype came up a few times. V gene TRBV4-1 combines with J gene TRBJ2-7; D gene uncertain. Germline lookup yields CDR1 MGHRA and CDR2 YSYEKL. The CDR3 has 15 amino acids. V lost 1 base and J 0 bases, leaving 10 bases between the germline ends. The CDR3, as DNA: TGCGCCAGCAGCCAAGTTCAGTCGAGCTCCTACGAGCAGTACGTC. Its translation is CASSQVQSSSYEQYV.

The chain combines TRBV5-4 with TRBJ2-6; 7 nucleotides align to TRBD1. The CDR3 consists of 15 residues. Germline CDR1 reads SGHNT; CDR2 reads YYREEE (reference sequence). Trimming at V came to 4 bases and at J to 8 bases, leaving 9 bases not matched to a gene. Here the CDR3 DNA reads TGTGCCAGCAGCACCGGGACAGTTGATACCAACGTCCTGACTTTC. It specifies CASSTGTVDTNVLTF.

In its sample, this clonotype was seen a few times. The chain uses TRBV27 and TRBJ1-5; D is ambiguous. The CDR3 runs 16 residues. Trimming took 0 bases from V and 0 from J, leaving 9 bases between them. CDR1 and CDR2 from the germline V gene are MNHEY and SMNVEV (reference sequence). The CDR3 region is CASSLSIEYSNQPQHF. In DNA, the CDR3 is TGTGCCAGCAGTTTATCGATTGAATATAGCAATCAGCCCCAGCATTTT.

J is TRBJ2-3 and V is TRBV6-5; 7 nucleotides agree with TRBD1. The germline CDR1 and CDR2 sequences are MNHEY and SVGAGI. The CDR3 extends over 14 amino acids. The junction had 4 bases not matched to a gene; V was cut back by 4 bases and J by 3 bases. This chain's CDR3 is CASSFQTGTDTQYF. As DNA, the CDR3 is TGTGCCAGCAGTTTTCAGACAGGGACAGATACGCAGTATTTT.

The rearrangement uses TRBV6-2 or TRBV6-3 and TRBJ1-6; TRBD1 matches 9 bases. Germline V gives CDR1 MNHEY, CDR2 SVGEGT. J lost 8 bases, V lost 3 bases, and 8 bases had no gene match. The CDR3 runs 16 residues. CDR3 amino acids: CASSYTSGQGDSPLHF. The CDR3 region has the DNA TGTGCCAGCAGTTATACGTCGGGACAGGGCGATTCACCCCTCCACTTT.

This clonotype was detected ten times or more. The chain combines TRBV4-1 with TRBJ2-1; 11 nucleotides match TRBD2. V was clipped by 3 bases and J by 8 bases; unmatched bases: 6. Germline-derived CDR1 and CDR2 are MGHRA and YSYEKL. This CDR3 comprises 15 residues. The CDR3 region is CASSQGLADTDEQFF. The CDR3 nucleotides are TGCGCCAGCAGCCAGGGACTAGCGGATACGGATGAGCAGTTCTTC.

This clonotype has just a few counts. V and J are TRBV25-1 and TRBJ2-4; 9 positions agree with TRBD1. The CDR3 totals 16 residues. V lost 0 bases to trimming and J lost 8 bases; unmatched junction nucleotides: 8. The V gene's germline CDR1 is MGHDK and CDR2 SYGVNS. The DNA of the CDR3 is TGTGCCAGCAGTGAATACGTGGGACAGGGACGGGACATTCAGTACTTC. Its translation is CASSEYVGQGRDIQYF.

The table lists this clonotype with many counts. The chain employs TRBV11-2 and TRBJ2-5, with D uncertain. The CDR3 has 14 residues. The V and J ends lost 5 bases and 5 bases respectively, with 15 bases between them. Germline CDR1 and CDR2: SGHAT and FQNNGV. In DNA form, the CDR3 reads TGTGCCAGCAGCACAAAGCCGTTCGGGGAGACCCAGTACTTC. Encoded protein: CASSTKPFGETQYF. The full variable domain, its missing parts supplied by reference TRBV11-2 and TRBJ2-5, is EAGVAQSPRYKIIEKRQSVAFWCNPISGHATLYWYQQILGQGPKLLIQFQNNGVVDDSQLPKDRFSAERLKGVDSTLKIQPAKLEDSAVYLCASSTKPFGETQYFGPGTRLLVL.

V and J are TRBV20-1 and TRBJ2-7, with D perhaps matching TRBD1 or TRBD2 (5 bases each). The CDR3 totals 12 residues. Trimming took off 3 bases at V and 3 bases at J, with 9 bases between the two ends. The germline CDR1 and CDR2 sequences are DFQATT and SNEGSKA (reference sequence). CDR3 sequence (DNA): TGCAGTGCTAGTCGGGGCGACTACGAGCAGTACGTC. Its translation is CSASRGDYEQYV.

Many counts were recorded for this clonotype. The CDR3 loop is CASSLALSSGITDTQYF. CDR3 bases: TGTGCCAGCAGCTTAGCGTTGTCTAGCGGAATCACAGATACGCAGTATTTT. J is TRBJ2-3 and V is TRBV7-2; 7 positions agree with TRBD2. Germline V gives CDR1 SGHTA, CDR2 FQGNSA. After removal of 0 bases from V and 2 bases from J, the junction contained 8 bases not matched to a gene. This CDR3 region has 17 residues.

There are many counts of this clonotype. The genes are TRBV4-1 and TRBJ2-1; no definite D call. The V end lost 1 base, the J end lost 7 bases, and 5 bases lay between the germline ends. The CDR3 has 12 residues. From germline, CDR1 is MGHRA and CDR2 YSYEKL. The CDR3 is CASSQGTNEQFF. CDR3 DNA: TGCGCCAGCAGCCAAGGTACGAATGAGCAGTTCTTC.

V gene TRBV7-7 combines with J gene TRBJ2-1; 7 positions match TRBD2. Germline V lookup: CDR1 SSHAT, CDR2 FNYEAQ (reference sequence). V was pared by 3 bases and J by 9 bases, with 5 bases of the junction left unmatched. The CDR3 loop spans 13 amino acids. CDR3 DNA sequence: TGTGCCAGCAGCTTTTCTAGGGAGGGTGAGCAGTTCTTC. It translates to CASSFSREGEQFF.

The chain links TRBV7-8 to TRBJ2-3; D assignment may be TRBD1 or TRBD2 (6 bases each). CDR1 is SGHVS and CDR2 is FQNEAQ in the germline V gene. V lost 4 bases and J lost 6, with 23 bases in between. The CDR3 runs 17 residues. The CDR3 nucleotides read TGTGCCAGCAGCTCACCCAACGGCCCGAGGGGGGCCGATACGCAGTATTTT. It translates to CASSSPNGPRGADTQYF.

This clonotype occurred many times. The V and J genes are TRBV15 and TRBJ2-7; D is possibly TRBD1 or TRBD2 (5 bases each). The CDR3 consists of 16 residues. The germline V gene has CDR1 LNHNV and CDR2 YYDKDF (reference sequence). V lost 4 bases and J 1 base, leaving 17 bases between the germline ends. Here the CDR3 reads CATSTILGTKSYEQYF. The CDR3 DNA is TGTGCCACCAGCACCATCCTCGGGACCAAATCCTACGAGCAGTACTTC.

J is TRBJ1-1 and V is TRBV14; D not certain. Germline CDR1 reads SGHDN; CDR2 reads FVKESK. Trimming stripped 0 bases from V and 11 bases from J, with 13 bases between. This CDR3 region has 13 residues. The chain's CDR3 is CASSQESAERAFF. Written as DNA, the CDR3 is TGTGCCAGCAGCCAAGAGAGTGCAGAGCGGGCTTTCTTT.

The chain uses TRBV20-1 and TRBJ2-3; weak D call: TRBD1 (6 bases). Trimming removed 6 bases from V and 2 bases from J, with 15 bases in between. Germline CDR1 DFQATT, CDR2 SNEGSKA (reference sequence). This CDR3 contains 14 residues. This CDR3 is CSAAPRDNTDTQYF. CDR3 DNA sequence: TGCAGTGCAGCCCCCCGGGACAACACAGATACGCAGTATTTT.

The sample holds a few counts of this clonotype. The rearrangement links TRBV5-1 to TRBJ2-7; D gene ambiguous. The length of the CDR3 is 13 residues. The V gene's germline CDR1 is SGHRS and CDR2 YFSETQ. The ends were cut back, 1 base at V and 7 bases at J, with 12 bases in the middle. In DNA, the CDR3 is TGCGCCAGCAGCTTGTTGGGCGGCCTAGAGCAGTACGTC. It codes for CASSLLGGLEQYV.

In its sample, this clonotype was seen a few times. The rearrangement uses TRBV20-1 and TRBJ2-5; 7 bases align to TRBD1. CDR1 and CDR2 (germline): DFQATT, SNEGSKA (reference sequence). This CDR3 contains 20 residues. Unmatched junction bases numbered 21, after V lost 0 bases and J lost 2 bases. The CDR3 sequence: CSARDRSTPGGQGPQETQYF. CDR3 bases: TGCAGTGCTAGAGATCGATCGACACCAGGGGGTCAGGGGCCACAAGAGACCCAGTACTTC.

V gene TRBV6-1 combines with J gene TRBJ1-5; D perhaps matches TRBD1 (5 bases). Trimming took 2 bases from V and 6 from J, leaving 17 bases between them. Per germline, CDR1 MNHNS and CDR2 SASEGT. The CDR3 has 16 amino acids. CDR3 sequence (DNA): TGTGCCAGCAGTGAATTCGATCGGGGGTCGGGTCAGCCCCAGCATTTT. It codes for CASSEFDRGSGQPQHF.

CDR3 protein: CASSFLGVDGYTF. Here the CDR3 DNA reads TGTGCCAGCAGTTTTTTAGGGGTGGATGGCTACACCTTC. This chain joins TRBV12-3 or TRBV12-4 and TRBJ1-2; a weak D match, TRBD1 (5 bases). The CDR3 is made up of 13 amino acids. The V gene lost 3 bases and the J gene lost 6 bases, with 11 bases spanning the gap.

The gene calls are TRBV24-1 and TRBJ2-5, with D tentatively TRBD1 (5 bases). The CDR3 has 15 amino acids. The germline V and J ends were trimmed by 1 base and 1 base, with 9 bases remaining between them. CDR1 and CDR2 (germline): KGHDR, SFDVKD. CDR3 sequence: CATSDFPRVQETQYF. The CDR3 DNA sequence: TGTGCCACCAGTGATTTCCCCAGGGTCCAAGAGACCCAGTACTTC.

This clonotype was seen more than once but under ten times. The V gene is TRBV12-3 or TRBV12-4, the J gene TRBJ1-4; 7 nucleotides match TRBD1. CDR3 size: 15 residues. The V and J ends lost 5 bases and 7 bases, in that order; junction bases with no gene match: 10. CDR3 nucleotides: TGTGCCAGCAGTCCAGGGGGAGGGTTGAGTGAAAAACTGTTTTTT. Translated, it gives CASSPGGGLSEKLFF.

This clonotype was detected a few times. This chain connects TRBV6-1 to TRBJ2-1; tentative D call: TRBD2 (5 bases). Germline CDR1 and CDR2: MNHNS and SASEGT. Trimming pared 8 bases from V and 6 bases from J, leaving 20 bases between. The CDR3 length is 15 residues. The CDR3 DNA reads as TGTGCCAGCTCCCCCCCAGCGGTCCCTTCCAATGAGCAGTTCTTC. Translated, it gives CASSPPAVPSNEQFF.

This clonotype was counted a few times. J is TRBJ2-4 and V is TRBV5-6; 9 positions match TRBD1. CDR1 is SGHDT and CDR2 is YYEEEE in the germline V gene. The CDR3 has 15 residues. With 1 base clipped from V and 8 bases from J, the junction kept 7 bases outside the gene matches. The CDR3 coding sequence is TGTGCCAGCAGCTTGTTGGGACAGGGTGGTGACATTCAGTACTTC. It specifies CASSLLGQGGDIQYF. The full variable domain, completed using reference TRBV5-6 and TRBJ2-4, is DAGVTQSPTHLIKTRGQQVTLRCSPKSGHDTVSWYQQALGQGPQFIFQYYEEEERQRGNFPDRFSGHQFPNYSSELNVNALLLGDSALYLCASSLLGQGGDIQYFGAGTRLSVL.

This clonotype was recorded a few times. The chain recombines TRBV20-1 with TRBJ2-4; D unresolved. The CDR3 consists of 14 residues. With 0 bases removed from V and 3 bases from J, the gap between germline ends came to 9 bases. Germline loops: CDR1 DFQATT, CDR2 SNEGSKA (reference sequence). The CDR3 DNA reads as TGCAGTGCTAGAGAGTACAGTAACAAAAACATTCAGTACTTC. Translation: CSAREYSNKNIQYF.

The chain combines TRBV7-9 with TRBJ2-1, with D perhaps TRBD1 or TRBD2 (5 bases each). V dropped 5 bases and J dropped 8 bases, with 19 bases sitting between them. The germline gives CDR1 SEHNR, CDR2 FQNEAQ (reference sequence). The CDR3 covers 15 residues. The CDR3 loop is CASSPTGTGRDEQFF. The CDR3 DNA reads TGTGCCAGCAGCCCTACCGGCACGGGGCGGGATGAGCAGTTCTTC.

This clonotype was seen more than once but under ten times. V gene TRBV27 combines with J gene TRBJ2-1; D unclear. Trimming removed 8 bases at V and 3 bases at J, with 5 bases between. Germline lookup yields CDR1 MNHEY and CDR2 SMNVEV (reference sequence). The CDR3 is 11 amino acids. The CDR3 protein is CASAYYNEQFF. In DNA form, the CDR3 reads TGTGCCAGCGCCTACTACAATGAGCAGTTCTTC.